Listed below are T cell receptor beta chains from one sample, sequenced in a study of blood T cell repertoires in COVID-19. Data came from immunoSEQ multiplex PCR; TCRdb stores just in-frame clones and leaves some out. This table holds 170,000 or so clones, about 86% found once. The source material was peripheral blood. The receptor set was obtained from a young woman who had recovered from COVID-19. The conserved cysteine and the conserved F or W are not part of the CDR3 here. Fields, in order: J gene, V gene, CDR3 protein.

TRBJ2-3	TRBV27	ASSDRATDTQY
TRBJ2-3	TRBV19	ASSKSVSGGPTDTQY
TRBJ2-4	TRBV9	ASSRSSGSENIQY
TRBJ2-3	TRBV6-4	ASSEVAGVSTDTQY
TRBJ2-2	TRBV10-3	AISESGTGELF
TRBJ2-1	TRBV3-1/TRBV3-2	ASSHYTSSGINEQF
TRBJ1-4	TRBV18	ASSPPRTPNEKLF
TRBJ1-5	TRBV5-5	ASSLMIGVSQPQH
TRBJ2-5	TRBV7-6	ASSSTGFRETQY
TRBJ2-7	TRBV4-3	ASSQGRGRYEQY
TRBJ1-2	TRBV4-1	ASSQAGFLNYGYT
TRBJ1-3	TRBV27	ASRPGQGLGSGNTIY
TRBJ2-1	TRBV6-6	ASSIDTYNEQF
TRBJ2-3	TRBV6-4	ASSDSEASADTQY
TRBJ2-2	TRBV11-1	ASSRGTNTGELF
TRBJ1-1	TRBV10-3	AISERTGRTEAF
TRBJ1-1	TRBV24-1	ATSPGHLNTEAF
TRBJ2-1	TRBV19	ASSIDSGGKSSYNEQF
TRBJ1-5	TRBV27	ASSSGQVNQPQH
TRBJ1-2	TRBV5-1	ASSLAPGGGYT
TRBJ2-5	TRBV9	ASSVATSGRGQETQY
TRBJ2-1	TRBV21-1	ASSKALGWEDSYNEQF
TRBJ1-3	TRBV9	ASSPGTGFYSGNTIY
TRBJ2-4	TRBV11-2	ASSNQDTHNIQY
TRBJ1-1	TRBV4-1	ASSQQGEAF
TRBJ2-5	TRBV29-1	SADGGATETQY
TRBJ1-1	TRBV19	ASSSFGGVQAF
TRBJ2-1	TRBV15	ATSSDPSGDYNEQF
TRBJ1-1	TRBV19	ASSISGTGNTEAF
TRBJ2-3	TRBV9	ASSRGTIDTQY
TRBJ2-2	TRBV12-5	ASGTVAGGHTGELF
TRBJ2-6	TRBV27	ASSFLVGANVLT
TRBJ1-2	TRBV4-3	ASSPNAGQGKGGYT
TRBJ1-1	TRBV4-1	ASSQAEGRNTEAF
TRBJ2-1	TRBV7-8	ASSKHISTGDYEQF
TRBJ1-2	TRBV18	ASSPPGGTNYGYT
TRBJ2-5	TRBV5-1	ASSLDLAQETQY